What follows are 2 T cell receptor beta chains derived from one specimen sequenced in a study of cytomegalovirus exposure and HLA in healthy donors. The method was immunoSEQ multiplex PCR; TCRdb's version includes in-frame clones alone and lacks a portion of them. The table lists 55,000 to 70,000 clones, roughly nine tenths of them singletons. Sequences were obtained from PBMCs. The receptors were sampled from a man in his late teens or twenties in good health and CMV-seronegative.

The CDR3: CASTGGGQGETQYF. DNA of the CDR3: TGTGCCAGTACCGGGGGGGGACAGGGAGAGACCCAGTACTTC. This chain joins TRBV19 and TRBJ2-5; possibly TRBD1 for D (9 bases). From germline, CDR1 is LNHDA and CDR2 SQIVND (reference sequence). This CDR3 region has 14 residues. V lost 7 bases and J 4 bases, leaving 16 bases between the germline ends. The entire variable domain, with the rest obtained from reference TRBV19 and TRBJ2-5, is as follows: DGGITQSPKYLFRKEGQNVTLSCEQNLNHDAMYWYRQDPGQGLRLIYYSQIVNDFQKGDIAEGYSVSREKKESFPLTVTSAQKNPTAFYLCASTGGGQGETQYFGPGTRLLVL.

CDR3 residues: CSGFGGNEQFF. CDR3 nucleotide sequence: TGCAGCGGCTTTGGCGGGAATGAGCAGTTCTTC. This chain joins TRBV20-1 and TRBJ2-1; tentative D call: TRBD2 (5 bases). This CDR3 comprises 11 residues. The germline V gene encodes CDR1 DFQATT and CDR2 SNEGSKA (reference sequence).